This T cell receptor (beta chain) was identified in a study of early T cells in non-severe SARS-CoV-2 infection. V lost 3 bases to trimming and J lost 0 bases, with 11 bases between them. Germline assignment: CDR1 SQVTM and CDR2 ANQGSEA. The CDR3 contains 15 residues. Using its own MiXCR run on the 5' RACE reads, TCRdb lists one record per CDR3 protein. The sample has roughly 64,000 distinct CDR3 sequences, 10% to 12% seen once; the top ten hold nearly 3%. This chain uses TRBV29-1 with TRBJ2-2; D unclear. The source was whole blood, collected at baseline. The TCR sequence derives from an adult who was a healthcare worker with PCR-confirmed SARS-CoV-2 infection or an uninfected control (not recorded which). The CDR3 loop is CSVEGSGANTGELFF. CDR3 sequence (DNA): TGCAGCGTTGAGGGGTCAGGCGCGAACACCGGGGAGCTGTTTTTT.